What follows are 7 T cell receptor beta chains derived from one specimen sequenced in a study of metastatic and nonmetastatic thyroid tumors. Each patient went into thyroid surgery without having received any treatment. MiXCR reprocessed the PCR reads for TCRdb. The table has under 35,000 clones, roughly 19% seen once. The material sequenced was blood. All receptors derive from a female donor with papillary thyroid cancer or a benign thyroid nodule (not recorded which). Some clones in this sample may be carry-over from other donors' samples.

This clone appeared many times. The rearrangement uses TRBV7-3 and TRBJ1-2; perhaps TRBD1 as D (5 bases). The V end was cut by 6 bases, the J end by 5 bases, with 13 bases between. This CDR3 spans 13 amino acids. Per the germline V gene, CDR1 is SGHTA and CDR2 is FQGTGA. CDR3 in DNA: TGTGCCAGCAGTAGCGCTGGGGGGTATGGCTACACCTTC. Its translation: CASSSAGGYGYTF.

This clone has ten or more counts. The chain carries TRBV12-3 or TRBV12-4 and TRBJ2-3; 8 bases agree with TRBD2. The CDR3 contains 16 residues. V was pared by 8 bases and J by 2 bases, with 12 bases of the junction left unmatched. CDR3 amino acids: CASDAGKRGNTDTQYF. The DNA for the CDR3 is TGTGCCAGCGATGCGGGGAAGCGGGGGAACACAGATACGCAGTATTTT.

There are a few counts of this clone. The rearrangement links TRBV29-1 to TRBJ2-3; D unresolved. V lost 4 bases to trimming and J lost 0 bases, with 11 bases between them. Germline lookup yields CDR1 SQVTM and CDR2 ANQGSEA. This CDR3 spans 14 amino acids. CDR3 protein: CSVAHLQSTDTQYF. CDR3 nucleotides: TGCAGCGTTGCCCACCTTCAAAGCACAGATACGCAGTATTTT.

This chain uses TRBV24-1 with TRBJ2-1; a weak D match, TRBD1 (6 bases). The germline V and J ends were trimmed by 4 bases and 4 bases, with 7 bases remaining between them. The CDR3 runs 13 residues. The V gene's germline CDR1 is KGHDR and CDR2 SFDVKD. The CDR3 sequence: CATSEDSYNEQFF. The CDR3 region has the DNA TGTGCCACCAGTGAGGACAGTTACAATGAGCAGTTCTTC.

The rearrangement joins TRBV4-1 to TRBJ2-1; possibly TRBD1 for D (5 bases). This CDR3 is built from 14 residues. Germline values: CDR1 MGHRA, CDR2 YSYEKL. The ends were cut back, 2 bases at V and 4 bases at J, with 9 bases in the middle. In DNA form, the CDR3 reads TGCGCCAGCAGCCAACAGCCAGGGTACAATGAGCAGTTCTTC. Its protein product is CASSQQPGYNEQFF.

The chain couples TRBV3-1 to TRBJ1-2, with D perhaps TRBD1 (5 bases). Germline loops: CDR1 LGHDT, CDR2 YNNKEL (reference sequence). V was shortened by 3 bases and J by 4 bases, with 6 bases between the two germline ends. The CDR3 is 12 amino acids. The CDR3: CASSHDSYGYTF. The CDR3 DNA sequence: TGTGCCAGCAGCCACGACAGCTATGGCTACACCTTC.

In this sample, this clone is medium-sized. This chain uses TRBV6-1 with TRBJ2-2; 9 bases agree with TRBD2. The CDR3 consists of 15 residues. CDR1 and CDR2 from the germline V gene are MNHNS and SASEGT. J was trimmed by 3 bases and V by 6 bases; bases with no gene match: 5. The CDR3 here is CASSLAGGDTGELFF. The CDR3 region has the DNA TGTGCCAGCAGCCTTGCGGGGGGGGACACCGGGGAGCTGTTTTTT.